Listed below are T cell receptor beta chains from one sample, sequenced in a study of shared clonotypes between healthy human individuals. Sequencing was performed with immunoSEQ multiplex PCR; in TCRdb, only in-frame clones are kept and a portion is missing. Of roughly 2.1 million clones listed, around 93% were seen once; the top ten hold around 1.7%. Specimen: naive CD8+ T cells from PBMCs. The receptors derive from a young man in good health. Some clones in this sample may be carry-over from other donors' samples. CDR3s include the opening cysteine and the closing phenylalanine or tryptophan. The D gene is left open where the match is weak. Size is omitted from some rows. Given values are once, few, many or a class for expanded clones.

CDR3: CASSQATGNTIYF
DNA: TGCGCCAGCAGCCAAGCAACTGGAAACACCATATATTTT
size: NA
J: TRBJ1-3
D: NA
V: TRBV4-1

CDR3: CASSPRSGSSYNEQFF
DNA: TGTGCCAGCAGCCCCAGGTCGGGTAGCTCCTACAATGAGCAGTTCTTC
size: NA
J: TRBJ2-1
D: NA
V: TRBV11-3

CDR3: CASSPGGHYEQYF
DNA: TGTGCCAGCAGCCCGGGGGGCCATTACGAGCAGTACTTC
size: NA
J: TRBJ2-7
D: NA
V: TRBV5-4

CDR3: CASTPGTDYNYGYTF
DNA: TGCGCCAGCACCCCCGGGACAGATTATAACTATGGCTACACCTTC
size: NA
J: TRBJ1-2
D: TRBD1
V: TRBV10-2

CDR3: CSARDYNEQFF
DNA: TGCAGCGCGCGGGATTACAATGAGCAGTTCTTC
size: NA
J: TRBJ2-1
D: NA
V: TRBV20-1

CDR3: CASSMDDTGQAGFYEQYF
DNA: TGTGCCAGTAGTATGGACGACACCGGACAGGCGGGATTCTACGAGCAGTACTTC
size: NA
J: TRBJ2-7
D: NA
V: TRBV19

CDR3: CASSLSGYGNTEAFF
DNA: TGTGCCAGCAGCTTATCAGGCTATGGGAACACTGAAGCTTTCTTT
size: NA
J: TRBJ1-1
D: NA
V: TRBV5-6

CDR3: CASSQAPSGRGGELFF
DNA: TGCGCCAGCAGCCAAGCGCCTAGCGGGAGGGGCGGGGAGCTGTTTTTT
size: NA
J: TRBJ2-2
D: TRBD2
V: TRBV4-3

CDR3: CASSLVPLAAYNEQFF
DNA: TGTGCCAGCAGCTTAGTTCCACTAGCGGCCTACAATGAGCAGTTCTTC
size: NA
J: TRBJ2-1
D: TRBD2
V: TRBV11-3

CDR3: CATNRGYSYEQYF
DNA: TGTGCCACCAACCGGGGTTATTCCTACGAGCAGTACTTC
size: NA
J: TRBJ2-7
D: NA
V: TRBV19

CDR3: CASSWDRVPETQYF
DNA: TGTGCCAGCAGCTGGGACAGGGTCCCAGAGACCCAGTACTTC
size: NA
J: TRBJ2-5
D: TRBD1
V: TRBV5-6

CDR3: CASSYSDRTDTQYF
DNA: TGTGCCAGCAGTTACTCGGACCGCACAGATACGCAGTATTTT
size: NA
J: TRBJ2-3
D: NA
V: TRBV6-6

CDR3: CASSPSWPHVEQYF
DNA: TGTGCCAGCAGTCCTAGTTGGCCCCACGTCGAGCAGTACTTC
size: NA
J: TRBJ2-7
D: NA
V: TRBV28

CDR3: CASSPELGQGQGEQYF
DNA: TGTGCCAGCAGCCCGGAGCTGGGACAGGGGCAGGGCGAGCAGTACTTC
size: NA
J: TRBJ2-7
D: TRBD1
V: TRBV28

CDR3: CATGTPQHF
DNA: TGTGCCACCGGTACGCCCCAGCATTTT
size: NA
J: TRBJ1-5
D: NA
V: TRBV27

CDR3: CASSEGTGTYEQYF
DNA: TGTGCCAGCAGTGAAGGGACAGGGACCTACGAGCAGTACTTC
size: NA
J: TRBJ2-7
D: TRBD1
V: TRBV2

CDR3: CASSSTYEQYF
DNA: TGTGCCAGCAGTTCAACCTACGAGCAGTACTTC
size: NA
J: TRBJ2-7
D: NA
V: TRBV28

CDR3: CASSLASGRFDEQYF
DNA: TGTGCCAGCAGTTTGGCTAGCGGGAGGTTCGACGAGCAGTACTTC
size: NA
J: TRBJ2-7
D: TRBD2
V: TRBV28

CDR3: CSVETPSRDFQSYEQYF
DNA: TGCAGCGTTGAAACGCCATCCCGGGACTTCCAATCCTACGAGCAGTACTTC
size: NA
J: TRBJ2-7
D: NA
V: TRBV29-1

CDR3: CASSQDPPSVWHEQYF
DNA: TGCGCCAGCAGCCAAGATCCCCCTAGCGTGTGGCACGAGCAGTACTTC
size: NA
J: TRBJ2-7
D: NA
V: TRBV4-1

CDR3: CASSPQGIGDTQYF
DNA: TGTGCCAGCAGTCCCCAGGGGATCGGGGATACGCAGTATTTT
size: NA
J: TRBJ2-3
D: NA
V: TRBV6-5

CDR3: CASSLVGGGGIDTIYF
DNA: TGTGCCAGCAGCTTAGTTGGCGGGGGAGGGATAGACACCATATATTTT
size: NA
J: TRBJ1-3
D: NA
V: TRBV7-7

CDR3: CASSPRANTEAFF
DNA: TGTGCCAGTAGTCCTCGGGCTAACACTGAAGCTTTCTTT
size: few
J: TRBJ1-1
D: NA
V: TRBV19

CDR3: CAISEDRGNEQYF
DNA: TGTGCCATCAGTGAGGACAGGGGAAACGAGCAGTACTTC
size: NA
J: TRBJ2-7
D: TRBD1
V: TRBV10-3

CDR3: CASSETSKDEQYF
DNA: TGTGCCAGCAGCGAGACTAGTAAGGACGAGCAGTACTTC
size: NA
J: TRBJ2-7
D: NA
V: TRBV11-3

CDR3: CASSHHRVNNEQFF
DNA: TGCGCCAGCAGCCATCACAGGGTTAACAATGAGCAGTTCTTC
size: NA
J: TRBJ2-1
D: NA
V: TRBV4-3

CDR3: CASSVGQTIYEQYF
DNA: TGTGCCAGCAGCGTGGGACAGACGATCTACGAGCAGTACTTC
size: NA
J: TRBJ2-7
D: TRBD1
V: TRBV7-9

CDR3: CASSGLAGGSTGELFF
DNA: TGCGCCAGTTCGGGACTAGCGGGCGGTAGCACCGGGGAGCTGTTTTTT
size: once
J: TRBJ2-2
D: TRBD2
V: TRBV4-1

CDR3: CASSLAVEQYF
DNA: TGTGCCAGCAGCTTGGCGGTCGAGCAGTACTTC
size: few
J: TRBJ2-7
D: NA
V: TRBV5-5

CDR3: CASSIGPSGNQPQHF
DNA: TGTGCCAGTAGTATAGGCCCATCGGGCAATCAGCCCCAGCATTTT
size: NA
J: TRBJ1-5
D: NA
V: TRBV19

CDR3: CASSLPLNYGYTF
DNA: TGTGCCAGCAGCTTACCCCTTAACTATGGCTACACCTTC
size: once
J: TRBJ1-2
D: NA
V: TRBV11-2

CDR3: CASRRPGQALETQYF
DNA: TGTGCAAGTCGACGACCGGGACAGGCTTTGGAGACCCAGTACTTC
size: NA
J: TRBJ2-5
D: NA
V: TRBV12-2

CDR3: CASQEPGHLYGYTF
DNA: TGTGCCAGCCAAGAACCGGGACACCTCTATGGCTACACCTTC
size: NA
J: TRBJ1-2
D: NA
V: TRBV19

CDR3: CASTPTHDRGGQPQHF
DNA: TGCGCCAGCACCCCAACCCACGACAGGGGCGGTCAGCCCCAGCATTTT
size: NA
J: TRBJ1-5
D: TRBD1
V: TRBV4-1

CDR3: CASSLGDISSTDTQYF
DNA: TGCGCCAGCAGCTTGGGGGACATATCTAGCACAGATACGCAGTATTTT
size: once
J: TRBJ2-3
D: NA
V: TRBV5-1